This T cell receptor beta chain was sequenced in a study of breast tumors, draining lymph nodes, adjacent tissues. Deletions cut 3 bases from V and 2 bases from J, with 5 bases between. Germline V gives CDR1 MNHNS, CDR2 SASEGT. CDR3 length: 12 amino acids. One entry per CDR3 protein results from TCRdb running MiXCR on the multiplex PCR reads. The table includes fewer than 15,000 distinct CDR3 sequences, roughly 57% detected once. What was sequenced was tumor-adjacent breast tissue. The chain carries TRBV6-1 and TRBJ2-7, with D unclear. The sequence was obtained from a female donor with breast cancer. Some clones in this sample may be carry-over from other donors' samples. The CDR3 coding sequence is TGTGCCAGCAGTGACGTGGCCTACGAGCAGTACTTC. The encoded protein is CASSDVAYEQYF.